The sequence of this TCR beta chain was determined in a study of sequential checkpoint blockade in melanoma. Overall study context: Maintenance nivolumab came after either treatment sequence.

Indicated treatment: randomized to nivolumab then ipilimumab (arm A) or the reverse (arm B). Germline V gives CDR1 SGHRS, CDR2 YFSETQ. V lost 4 bases, J lost 6 bases, and 11 bases stayed unmatched. The CDR3 totals 16 residues. TCRdb's table, derived via immunoSEQ multiplex PCR, lists solely in-frame clones and lacks some. The table lists about 13,000 clones, about 72% of them singletons, with 45% to 65% in the top ten. The sample holds a few counts of this clone. This TCR was recovered from a human patient with melanoma. Some clones in this sample may be carry-over from other donors' samples. The sequencing used CD8+ T cells sorted from blood (inferred from file names), collected from a patient given nivolumab and ipilimumab in sequence. The chain joins TRBV5-1 to TRBJ2-2; 8 bases are shared with TRBD1. The CDR3, as DNA: TGCGCCAGCAGCCTCCGACAGGGGATGGCCCCCGGGGAGCTGTTTTTT. This sequence encodes CASSLRQGMAPGELFF.